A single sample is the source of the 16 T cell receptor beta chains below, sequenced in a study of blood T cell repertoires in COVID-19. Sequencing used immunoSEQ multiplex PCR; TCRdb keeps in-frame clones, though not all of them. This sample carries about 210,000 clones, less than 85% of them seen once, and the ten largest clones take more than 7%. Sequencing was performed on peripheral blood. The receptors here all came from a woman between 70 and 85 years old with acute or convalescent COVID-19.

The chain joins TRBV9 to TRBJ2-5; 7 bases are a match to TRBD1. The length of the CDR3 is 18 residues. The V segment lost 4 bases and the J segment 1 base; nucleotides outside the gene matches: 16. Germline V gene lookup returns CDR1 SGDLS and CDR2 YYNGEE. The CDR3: CASSTPFEREGAQETQYF. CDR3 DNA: TGTGCCAGCAGCACGCCGTTTGAGCGAGAGGGGGCCCAAGAGACCCAGTACTTC.

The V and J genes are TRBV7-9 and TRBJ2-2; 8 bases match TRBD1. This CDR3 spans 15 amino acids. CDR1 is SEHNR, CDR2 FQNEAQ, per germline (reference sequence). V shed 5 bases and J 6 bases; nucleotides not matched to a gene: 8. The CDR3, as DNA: TGTGCCAGCAGCGGGGGCAGGGGGCGACCCGGGGAGCTGTTTTTT. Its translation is CASSGGRGRPGELFF.

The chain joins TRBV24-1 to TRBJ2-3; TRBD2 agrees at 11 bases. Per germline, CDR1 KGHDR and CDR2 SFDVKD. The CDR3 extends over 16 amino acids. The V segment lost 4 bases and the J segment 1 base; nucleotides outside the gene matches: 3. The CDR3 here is CATSDSSGGRTDTQYF. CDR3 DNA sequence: TGTGCCACCAGTGACTCTAGCGGGGGGCGCACAGATACGCAGTATTTT.

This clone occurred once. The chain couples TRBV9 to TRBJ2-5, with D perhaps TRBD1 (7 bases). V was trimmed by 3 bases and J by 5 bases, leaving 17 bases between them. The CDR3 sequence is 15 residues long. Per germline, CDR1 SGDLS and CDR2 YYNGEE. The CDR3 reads CASSGRTAGGETQYF. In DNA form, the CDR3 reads TGTGCCAGCAGCGGTAGGACGGCAGGGGGGGAGACCCAGTACTTC.

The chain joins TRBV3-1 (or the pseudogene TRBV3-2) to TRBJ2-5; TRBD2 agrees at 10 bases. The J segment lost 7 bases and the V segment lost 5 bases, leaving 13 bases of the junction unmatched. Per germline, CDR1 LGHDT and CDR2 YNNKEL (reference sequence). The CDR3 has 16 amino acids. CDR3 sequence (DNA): TGTGCCAGCAGCATCGGAGGTCTAGCGGGGGTAGGGACCCAGTACTTC. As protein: CASSIGGLAGVGTQYF.

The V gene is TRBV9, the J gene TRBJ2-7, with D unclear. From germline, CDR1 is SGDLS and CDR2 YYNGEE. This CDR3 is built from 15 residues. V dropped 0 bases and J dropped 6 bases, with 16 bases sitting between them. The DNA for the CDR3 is TGTGCCAGCAGCGTAGAAGTAGATAATCACGGCGAGCAGTACGTC. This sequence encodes CASSVEVDNHGEQYV.

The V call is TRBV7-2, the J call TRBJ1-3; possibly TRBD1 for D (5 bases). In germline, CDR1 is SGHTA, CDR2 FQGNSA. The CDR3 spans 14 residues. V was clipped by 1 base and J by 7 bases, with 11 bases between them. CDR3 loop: CASSLGRAANTIYF. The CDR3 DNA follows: TGTGCCAGCAGCTTAGGCAGGGCGGCCAACACCATATATTTT.

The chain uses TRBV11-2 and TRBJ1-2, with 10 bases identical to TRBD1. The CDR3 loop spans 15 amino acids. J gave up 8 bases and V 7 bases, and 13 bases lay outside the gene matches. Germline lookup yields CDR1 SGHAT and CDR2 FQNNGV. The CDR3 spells CASKLGTGDMVGYTF. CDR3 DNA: TGTGCCAGCAAGCTGGGGACAGGGGACATGGTAGGCTACACCTTC.

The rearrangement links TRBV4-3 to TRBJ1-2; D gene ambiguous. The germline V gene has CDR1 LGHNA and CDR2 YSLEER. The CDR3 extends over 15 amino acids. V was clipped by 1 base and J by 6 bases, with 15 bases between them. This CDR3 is CASSQAGTRAHGYTF. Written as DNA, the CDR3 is TGCGCCAGCAGCCAAGCGGGAACCCGAGCTCATGGCTACACCTTC.

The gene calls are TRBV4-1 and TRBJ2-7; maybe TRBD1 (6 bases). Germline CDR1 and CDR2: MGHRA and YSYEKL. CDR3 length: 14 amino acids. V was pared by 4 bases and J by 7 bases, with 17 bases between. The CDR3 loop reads CASSRKLAQGEQYF. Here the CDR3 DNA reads TGCGCCAGCAGCCGGAAACTTGCGCAGGGGGAGCAGTACTTC.

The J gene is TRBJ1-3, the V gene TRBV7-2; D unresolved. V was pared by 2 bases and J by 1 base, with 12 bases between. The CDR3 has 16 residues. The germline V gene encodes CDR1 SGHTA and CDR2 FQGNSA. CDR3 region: CASSLSRGNSGNTIYF. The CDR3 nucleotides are TGTGCCAGCAGCTTAAGCAGAGGCAATTCTGGAAACACCATATATTTT.

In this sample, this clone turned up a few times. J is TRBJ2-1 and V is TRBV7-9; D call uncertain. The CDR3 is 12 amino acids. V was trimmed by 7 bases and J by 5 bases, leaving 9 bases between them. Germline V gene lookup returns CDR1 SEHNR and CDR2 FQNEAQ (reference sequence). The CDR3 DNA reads TGTGCCAGCACCAACCGGGACAATGAGCAGTTCTTC. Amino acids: CASTNRDNEQFF.

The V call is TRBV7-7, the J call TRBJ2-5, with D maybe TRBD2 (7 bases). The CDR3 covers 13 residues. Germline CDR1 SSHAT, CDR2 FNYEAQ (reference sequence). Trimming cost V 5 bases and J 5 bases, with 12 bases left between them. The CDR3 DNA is TGTGCCAGCAGCCGAGAGGGGGGGGAGACCCAGTACTTC. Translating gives CASSREGGETQYF.

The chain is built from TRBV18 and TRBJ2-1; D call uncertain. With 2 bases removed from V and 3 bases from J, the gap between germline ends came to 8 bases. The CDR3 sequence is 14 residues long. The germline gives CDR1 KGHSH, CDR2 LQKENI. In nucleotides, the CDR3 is TGTGCCAGCTCACCAAGGCAGGACTACAATGAGCAGTTCTTC. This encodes CASSPRQDYNEQFF.

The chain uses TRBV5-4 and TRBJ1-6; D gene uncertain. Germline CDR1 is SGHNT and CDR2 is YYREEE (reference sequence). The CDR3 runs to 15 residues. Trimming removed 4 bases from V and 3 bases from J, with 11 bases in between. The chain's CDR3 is CASSPSEGYNSPLHF. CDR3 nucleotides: TGTGCCAGCAGCCCGAGCGAGGGCTATAATTCACCCCTCCACTTT.

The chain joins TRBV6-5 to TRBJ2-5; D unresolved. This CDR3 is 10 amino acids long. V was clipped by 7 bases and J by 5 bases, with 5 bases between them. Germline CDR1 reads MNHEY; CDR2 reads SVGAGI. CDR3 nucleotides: TGTGCCAGCACCCCGGAGACCCAGTACTTC. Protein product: CASTPETQYF.